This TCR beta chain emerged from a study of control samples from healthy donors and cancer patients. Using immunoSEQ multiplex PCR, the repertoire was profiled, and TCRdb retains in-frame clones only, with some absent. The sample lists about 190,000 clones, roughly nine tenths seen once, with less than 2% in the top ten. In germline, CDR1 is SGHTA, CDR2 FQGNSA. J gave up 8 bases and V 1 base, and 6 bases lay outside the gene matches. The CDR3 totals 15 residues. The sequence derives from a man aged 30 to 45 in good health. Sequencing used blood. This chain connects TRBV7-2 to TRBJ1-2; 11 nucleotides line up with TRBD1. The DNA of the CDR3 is TGTGCCAGCAGCTTAGGCCGGGACAGGGGGAAAGGCTACACCTTC. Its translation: CASSLGRDRGKGYTF.